The source of this T cell receptor (beta chain) is a study of human T cells and chemical hapten exposure. About the study: There were weekly diphenylcyclopropenone doses to the scalp for patients throughout the roughly 25-week study. Study outcomes and limitations: Correlating positively with patch test score were the PT1 expanded TCR counts.

Time point given: patch test 2, 6 weeks after DPC sensitization. Specified treatment: therapeutic diphenylcyclopropenone sensitization with weekly scalp DPC. Drawing of blood took place ahead of applying each patch test. CDR3 length: 15 residues. Germline V gene data show CDR1 as MNHNY and CDR2 as SVGAGI (reference sequence). The J segment lost 1 base and the V segment lost 5 bases, leaving 5 bases of the junction unmatched. Notes on this clonotype: No antigen is known for it.

Original data processing: TCR counts had a median of around 94,000 per sample and spanned about 23,224 to 690,600. A single record per CDR3 protein comes from TCRdb applying MiXCR to the RACE reads. The V and J calls reflect TCRdb's pipeline rather than the authors' work. The sample has under 450,000 distinct CDR3 sequences, under 6.5% seen once. This TCR was recovered from a woman aged 18-35 years with alopecia areata. Some clones in this sample may be carry-over from other donors' samples. The chain carries TRBV6-6 and TRBJ2-1, with 7 bases matching TRBD1. Material: whole blood, obtained in connection with sensitization to the hapten diphenylcyclopropenone (DPC). The CDR3 spells CASSPPGQSYNEQFF. For the CDR3, the DNA is TGTGCCAGCAGTCCCCCGGGACAGTCCTACAATGAGCAGTTCTTC.